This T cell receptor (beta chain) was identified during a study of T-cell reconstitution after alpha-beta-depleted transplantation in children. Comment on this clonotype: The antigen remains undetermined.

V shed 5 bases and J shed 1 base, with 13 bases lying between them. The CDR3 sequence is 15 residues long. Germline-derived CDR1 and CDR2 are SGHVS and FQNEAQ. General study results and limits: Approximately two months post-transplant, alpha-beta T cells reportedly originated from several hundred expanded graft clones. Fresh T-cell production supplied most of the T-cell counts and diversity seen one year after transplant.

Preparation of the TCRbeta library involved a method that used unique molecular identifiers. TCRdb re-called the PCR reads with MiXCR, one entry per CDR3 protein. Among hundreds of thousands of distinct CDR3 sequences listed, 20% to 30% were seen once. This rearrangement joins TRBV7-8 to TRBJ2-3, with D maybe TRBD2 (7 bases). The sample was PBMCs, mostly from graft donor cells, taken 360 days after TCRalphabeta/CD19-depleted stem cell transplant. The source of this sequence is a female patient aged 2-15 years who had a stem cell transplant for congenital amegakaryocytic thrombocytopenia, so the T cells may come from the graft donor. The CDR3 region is CASSPGGGRTDTQYF. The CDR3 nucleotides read TGTGCCAGCAGCCCGGGCGGGGGCCGCACAGATACGCAGTATTTT.